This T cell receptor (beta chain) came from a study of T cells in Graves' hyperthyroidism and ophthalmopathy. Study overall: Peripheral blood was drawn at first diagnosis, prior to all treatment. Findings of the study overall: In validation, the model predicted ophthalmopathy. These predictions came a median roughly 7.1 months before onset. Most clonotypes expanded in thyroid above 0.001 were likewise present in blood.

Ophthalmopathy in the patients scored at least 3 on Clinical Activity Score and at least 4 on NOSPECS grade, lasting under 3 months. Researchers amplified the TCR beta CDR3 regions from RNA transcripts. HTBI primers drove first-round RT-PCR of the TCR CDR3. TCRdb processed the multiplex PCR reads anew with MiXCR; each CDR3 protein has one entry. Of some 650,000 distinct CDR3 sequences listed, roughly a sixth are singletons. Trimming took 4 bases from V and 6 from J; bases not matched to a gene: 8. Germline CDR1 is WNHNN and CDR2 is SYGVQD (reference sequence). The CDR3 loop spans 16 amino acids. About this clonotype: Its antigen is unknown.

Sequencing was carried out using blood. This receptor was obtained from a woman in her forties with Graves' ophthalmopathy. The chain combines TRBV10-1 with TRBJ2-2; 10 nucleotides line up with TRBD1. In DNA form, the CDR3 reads TGCGCCAGCAGTGCAAGACAGGGGGCAAGGGCCGGGGAGCTGTTTTTT. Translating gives CASSARQGARAGELFF.